This T cell receptor beta chain came from a study of blood T cell repertoires in COVID-19. In the study overall: COVID-19 samples collected from the United States, Italy and Spain covered acute and convalescent phases. In each case, the material was cDNA or gDNA derived from T cells, B-cell-depleted T cells, or PBMCs.

Sequenced by immunoSEQ multiplex PCR; TCRdb stores in-frame clones only, minus some. Of 150,000 to 200,000 clones in the sample, under 85% were seen once. Trimming removed 4 bases from V and 1 base from J; junction bases left unmatched: 5. The germline gives CDR1 MNHEY, CDR2 SMNVEV (reference sequence). CDR3 length: 16 residues. The receptor's source is a man aged 55 to 70 with active or convalescent COVID-19. This sequence joins TRBV27 and TRBJ2-3; 10 bases are a match to TRBD2. Sequenced: peripheral blood. This CDR3 reads CASSSPSGSGTDTQYF. The CDR3 DNA reads as TGTGCCAGCAGTTCCCCTAGCGGGAGCGGCACAGATACGCAGTATTTT.